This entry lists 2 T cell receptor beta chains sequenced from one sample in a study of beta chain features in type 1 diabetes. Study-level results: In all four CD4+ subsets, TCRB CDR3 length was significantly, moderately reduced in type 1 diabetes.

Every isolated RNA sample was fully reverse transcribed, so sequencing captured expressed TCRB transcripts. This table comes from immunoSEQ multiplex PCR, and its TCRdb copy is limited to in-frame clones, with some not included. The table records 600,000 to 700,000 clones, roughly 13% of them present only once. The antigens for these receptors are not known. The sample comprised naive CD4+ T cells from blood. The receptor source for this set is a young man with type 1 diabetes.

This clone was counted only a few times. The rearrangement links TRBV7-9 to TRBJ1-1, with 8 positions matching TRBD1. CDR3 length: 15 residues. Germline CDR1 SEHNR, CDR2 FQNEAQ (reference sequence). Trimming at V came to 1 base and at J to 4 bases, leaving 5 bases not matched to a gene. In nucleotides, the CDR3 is TGTGCCAGCAGCTTAGGGAACCAGGGGGCCACTGAAGCTTTCTTT. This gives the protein CASSLGNQGATEAFF.

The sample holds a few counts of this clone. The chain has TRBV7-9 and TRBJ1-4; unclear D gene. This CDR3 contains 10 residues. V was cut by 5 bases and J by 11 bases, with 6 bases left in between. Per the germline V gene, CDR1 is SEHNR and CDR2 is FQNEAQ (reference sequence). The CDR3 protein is CASSPGKLFF. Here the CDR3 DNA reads TGTGCCAGCAGCCCGGGGAAACTGTTTTTT.